These T cell receptor beta chains were read from a single sample in a study of blood T cells in healthy people across ages. TCRdb ran MiXCR on the 5' RACE reads and lists one entry per CDR3 protein. The sample lists almost 550,000 distinct CDR3 sequences, nearly 25% occurring once. The sample was also linked to a second study, of T cells of mothers and their children.

The sample comprised blood. These receptors originate from a boy younger than 18 in good health. Both conserved end residues are part of each CDR3. The D gene is left open where the match is weak.

v_call: TRBV28; d_call: TRBD2; j_call: TRBJ2-3; cdr3_aa: CASSSPSGRAIDTQYF
v_call: TRBV6-6; d_call: -; j_call: -; cdr3_aa: CASSYSWETYEQYF
v_call: TRBV12-3/TRBV12-4; d_call: -; j_call: TRBJ1-1; cdr3_aa: CASSLAFGVSTEAFF
v_call: TRBV20-1; d_call: -; j_call: TRBJ1-5; cdr3_aa: CSASGGGRQPQHF
v_call: TRBV2; d_call: -; j_call: TRBJ2-1; cdr3_aa: CASSDQTSGNEQFF
v_call: TRBV7-9; d_call: TRBD2; j_call: TRBJ2-1; cdr3_aa: CASSLARGLAYNEQFF
v_call: TRBV28; d_call: -; j_call: TRBJ2-7; cdr3_aa: CASSSIRGGISEQYF
v_call: TRBV7-2; d_call: -; j_call: TRBJ2-1; cdr3_aa: CASSLGRINEQFF
v_call: TRBV9; d_call: -; j_call: TRBJ2-1; cdr3_aa: CASSVDVDEQFF
v_call: TRBV15; d_call: -; j_call: -; cdr3_aa: CATSGRQPYEQYF
v_call: TRBV20-1; d_call: -; j_call: TRBJ2-7; cdr3_aa: CSAVPQRAFKEQYF
v_call: TRBV20-1; d_call: -; j_call: TRBJ2-7; cdr3_aa: CSARDSRAGLFYEQYF
v_call: TRBV12-3/TRBV12-4; d_call: TRBD1; j_call: TRBJ1-1; cdr3_aa: CASTRDSMNTEAFF